The 31 T cell receptor beta chains in this list originate from one sample, sequenced in a study of pediatric ulcerative colitis. The rectum was sampled with one to two pinch biopsies at colonoscopy. This table comes from immunoSEQ multiplex PCR, and its TCRdb copy is limited to in-frame clones, with some not included. The table has about 37,000 clones, about 75% seen once. Input material: gut tissue. Every receptor here comes from a boy younger than 18 with severe ulcerative colitis.

This CDR3 is CASSLAWSVQETQYF. The DNA for the CDR3 is TGTGCCAGCAGCTTAGCTTGGTCCGTCCAAGAGACCCAGTACTTC. The rearrangement joins TRBV7-8 to TRBJ2-5; no reliable D call. The germline V and J ends were trimmed by 0 bases and 1 base, with 9 bases remaining between them. This CDR3 is 15 amino acids long. The V gene's germline CDR1 is SGHVS and CDR2 FQNEAQ.

This clone was seen once. This chain joins TRBV9 and TRBJ1-1; 7 nucleotides match TRBD1. Germline CDR1 SGDLS, CDR2 YYNGEE. The CDR3 runs 16 residues. The junction had 11 bases not matched to a gene; V was cut back by 1 base and J by 5 bases. DNA for the CDR3: TGTGCCAGCAGCGTAAGAGAAACGACAGGGCGAACTGAAGCTTTCTTT. Amino acids: CASSVRETTGRTEAFF. The complete variable domain, with remaining parts taken from reference TRBV9 and TRBJ1-1, reads DSGVTQTPKHLITATGQRVTLRCSPRSGDLSVYWYQQSLDQGLQFLIQYYNGEERAKGNILERFSAQQFPDLHSELNLSSLELGDSALYFCASSVRETTGRTEAFFGQGTRLTVV.

The V gene is TRBV7-9, the J gene TRBJ1-1, with unresolved D. The CDR3 has 12 amino acids. Germline CDR1 reads SEHNR; CDR2 reads FQNEAQ (reference sequence). With 3 bases removed from V and 5 bases from J, the gap between germline ends came to 7 bases. CDR3 DNA: TGTGCCAGCAGCTTGTGGCAAACTGAAGCTTTCTTT. It specifies CASSLWQTEAFF. Variable domain in full (rest from reference TRBV7-9 and TRBJ1-1): DTGVSQNPRHKITKRGQNVTFRCDPISEHNRLYWYRQTLGQGPEFLTYFQNEAQLEKSRLLSDRFSAERPKGSFSTLEIQRTEQGDSAMYLCASSLWQTEAFFGQGTRLTVV.

J is TRBJ1-2 and V is TRBV6-5; tentatively, D is TRBD1 (5 bases). Germline loops: CDR1 MNHEY, CDR2 SVGAGI. Trimming took 2 bases from V and 4 from J, leaving 11 bases between them. The CDR3 sequence is 14 residues long. This chain's CDR3 is CASSYLSGGYGYTF. The DNA for the CDR3 is TGTGCCAGCAGTTACCTCTCGGGGGGCTATGGCTACACCTTC.

The V gene is TRBV14, the J gene TRBJ2-5; possibly TRBD1 for D (6 bases). This CDR3 is 14 amino acids long. Germline CDR1 reads SGHDN; CDR2 reads FVKESK. Between the trimmed V and J ends, which lost 4 bases and 2 bases, there was a span of 11 bases. The CDR3 region is CASSRRTAQETQYF. The CDR3 region has the DNA TGTGCCAGCAGCCGGAGGACAGCTCAAGAGACCCAGTACTTC.

The chain is built from TRBV7-2 and TRBJ2-1; 7 positions match TRBD2. The CDR3 loop spans 16 amino acids. V shed 1 base and J 3 bases; nucleotides not matched to a gene: 6. Germline CDR1 is SGHTA and CDR2 is FQGNSA. The DNA for the CDR3 is TGTGCCAGCAGCTTAGGGGGAGCGGGGAGCTACAATGAGCAGTTCTTC. Translated, it gives CASSLGGAGSYNEQFF.

The J gene is TRBJ2-2, the V gene TRBV5-1; 8 bases map to TRBD1. CDR3 length equals 14 residues. V gave up 0 bases and J gave up 6 bases; unmatched junction bases: 1. Per germline, CDR1 SGHRS and CDR2 YFSETQ. The CDR3 reads CASSLETGAGELFF. In DNA form, the CDR3 reads TGCGCCAGCAGCTTGGAGACAGGGGCCGGGGAGCTGTTTTTT.

This clone was seen more than once but under ten times. This chain connects TRBV28 to TRBJ2-5; possible D gene TRBD1, 6 bases. Germline V gene data show CDR1 as MDHEN and CDR2 as SYDVKM. V lost 5 bases and J 4 bases, leaving 11 bases between the germline ends. The CDR3 consists of 13 residues. As DNA, the CDR3 is TGTGCCAGCAGTGGCCGGGACACAGAGACCCAGTACTTC. Its translation is CASSGRDTETQYF.

The V gene is TRBV30, the J gene TRBJ2-3; 14 bases map to TRBD2. This CDR3 spans 16 amino acids. With 4 bases clipped from V and 4 bases from J, the junction kept 7 bases outside the gene matches. Germline values: CDR1 GTSNPN, CDR2 SVGIG (reference sequence). The CDR3 DNA follows: TGTGCCTGGACCGAACTGACTAGCGGGGGGGCAGATACGCAGTATTTT. Its translation: CAWTELTSGGADTQYF.

The V gene is TRBV9, the J gene TRBJ2-1, with a possible D match to TRBD2 (5 bases). The germline gives CDR1 SGDLS, CDR2 YYNGEE. Between the trimmed V and J ends, which lost 3 bases and 6 bases, there was a span of 13 bases. The CDR3 consists of 14 residues. DNA for the CDR3: TGTGCCAGCAGCGGGTCCCAAGGAGGCAATGAGCAGTTCTTC. Protein: CASSGSQGGNEQFF.

The chain is built from TRBV7-2 and TRBJ2-3, with D unclear. Germline V gene data show CDR1 as SGHTA and CDR2 as FQGNSA. The CDR3 totals 15 residues. V was clipped by 5 bases and J by 5 bases, with 17 bases between them. CDR3 bases: TGTGCCAGCAGCCAACAGTCAAATAGTAAAGATACGCAGTATTTT. Translation gives CASSQQSNSKDTQYF.

This clone appeared a few times. DNA for the CDR3: TGTGCCAGCAGTTTATTTCCCGGCACTGAAGCTTTCTTT. It translates to CASSLFPGTEAFF. The chain employs TRBV6-6 and TRBJ1-1; D is uncertain. The germline CDR1 and CDR2 sequences are MNHNY and SVGAGI (reference sequence). The CDR3 extends over 13 amino acids. Trimming removed 4 bases from V and 4 bases from J, with 10 bases in between.

Here the CDR3 DNA reads TGTGCCAGCAGTGAAGGGCAGGCGGCAGGAGGCTACACCTTC. It encodes CASSEGQAAGGYTF. This chain uses TRBV6-1 with TRBJ1-2; no clear D. The CDR3 totals 14 residues. Trimming shortened V by 1 base and J by 8 bases, and 14 bases separated the two germline ends. CDR1 and CDR2 (germline): MNHNS, SASEGT.

The rearrangement links TRBV5-1 to TRBJ1-4; weak D call: TRBD1 (5 bases). The CDR3 covers 15 residues. CDR1 and CDR2 (germline): SGHRS, YFSETQ. The V end was cut by 2 bases, the J end by 7 bases, with 15 bases between. Written as DNA, the CDR3 is TGCGCCAGCAGCTTTTCGGGCAGGGCGGTTGAAAAACTGTTTTTT. It translates to CASSFSGRAVEKLFF.

V gene TRBV7-2 combines with J gene TRBJ2-3; D remains unclear. The CDR3 consists of 12 residues. V shed 4 bases and J shed 2 bases, with 4 bases lying between them. Germline V CDR1 and CDR2: SGHTA, FQGNSA. The CDR3 nucleotides are TGTGCCAGCAGCTCCATCACAGATACGCAGTATTTT. Its protein product is CASSSITDTQYF. Complete variable domain (other parts from reference TRBV7-2 and TRBJ2-3): GAGVSQSPSNKVTEKGKDVELRCDPISGHTALYWYRQSLGQGLEFLIYFQGNSAPDKSGLPSDRFSAERTGGSVSTLTIQRTQQEDSAVYLCASSSITDTQYFGPGTRLTVL.

There are a few counts of this clone. The chain joins TRBV10-3 to TRBJ2-1; D is unresolved. The germline CDR1 and CDR2 sequences are ENHRY and SYGVKD. The CDR3 is 14 residues long. The V end was cut by 4 bases, the J end by 5 bases, with 12 bases between. This CDR3 is CAISADEDHNEQFF. CDR3 DNA: TGTGCCATCAGTGCGGACGAAGACCACAATGAGCAGTTCTTC.

V and J are TRBV4-3 and TRBJ1-2, with unresolved D. The length of the CDR3 is 14 residues. Germline V lookup: CDR1 LGHNA, CDR2 YSLEER. Trimming took off 2 bases at V and 4 bases at J, with 11 bases between the two ends. The CDR3 sequence is CASSQSRTGYGYTF. Here the CDR3 DNA reads TGCGCCAGCAGCCAATCTCGGACGGGCTATGGCTACACCTTC.

The V gene is TRBV5-6, the J gene TRBJ1-2; 8 bases are a match to TRBD1. CDR3 length: 15 amino acids. Unmatched junction bases numbered 9, after V lost 4 bases and J lost 4 bases. Germline CDR1 is SGHDT and CDR2 is YYEEEE. This chain's CDR3 is CASSKGQARSYGYTF. In DNA form, the CDR3 reads TGTGCCAGCAGCAAGGGACAGGCGAGGAGCTATGGCTACACCTTC.

The chain couples TRBV30 to TRBJ1-2; possibly TRBD1 for D (6 bases). V lost 0 bases, J lost 8 bases, and 13 bases lay in between. There are 13 residues in the CDR3. The V gene's germline CDR1 is GTSNPN and CDR2 SVGIG (reference sequence). The CDR3 sequence is CAWSVKQGAGYTF. CDR3 DNA sequence: TGTGCCTGGAGTGTTAAACAGGGTGCCGGCTACACCTTC.

The rearrangement uses TRBV2 and TRBJ2-7; D is possibly TRBD1 or TRBD2 (5 bases each). Germline CDR1 reads SNHLY; CDR2 reads FYNNEI. The CDR3 runs to 15 residues. The germline V and J ends were trimmed by 6 bases and 7 bases, with 22 bases remaining between them. CDR3 sequence reads: CASRAPGPGLVEQYF. CDR3 nucleotide sequence: TGTGCCAGCAGGGCCCCGGGACCGGGATTAGTTGAGCAGTACTTC.

The gene calls are TRBV19 and TRBJ1-1, with unresolved D. This CDR3 has 13 amino acids. Trimming shortened V by 3 bases and J by 6 bases, and 11 bases separated the two germline ends. Looked up from germline, CDR1 is LNHDA and CDR2 is SQIVND (reference sequence). CDR3 bases: TGTGCCAGTAGTATTACGACGGTCTCTGAAGCTTTCTTT. Translated: CASSITTVSEAFF.

V usage is TRBV11-2 and J usage is TRBJ2-7; D possibly uses TRBD1 or TRBD2 (6 bases each). The V gene's germline CDR1 is SGHAT and CDR2 FQNNGV. This CDR3 is built from 15 residues. Deletions cut 1 base from V and 4 bases from J, with 14 bases between. The CDR3 region is CASSLVGGPGYEQYF. The CDR3 region has the DNA TGTGCCAGCAGCTTAGTTGGGGGGCCCGGTTACGAGCAGTACTTC. Filled out from reference TRBV11-2 and TRBJ2-7, the complete variable domain reads EAGVAQSPRYKIIEKRQSVAFWCNPISGHATLYWYQQILGQGPKLLIQFQNNGVVDDSQLPKDRFSAERLKGVDSTLKIQPAKLEDSAVYLCASSLVGGPGYEQYFGPGTRLTVT.

The rearrangement joins TRBV7-2 to TRBJ2-7; TRBD1 matches 9 bases. This CDR3 is 14 amino acids long. The trim removed 6 bases at V and 3 bases at J, leaving 6 bases unmatched. The germline CDR1 and CDR2 sequences are SGHTA and FQGNSA. The DNA of the CDR3 is TGTGCCAGCAGTTTTAGGGACAGGGTCTACGAGCAGTACTTC. Its translation is CASSFRDRVYEQYF.

V gene TRBV7-2 combines with J gene TRBJ2-3; either TRBD1 or TRBD2 may fit D (6 bases each). Trimming stripped 5 bases from V and 2 bases from J, with 23 bases between. This CDR3 contains 18 residues. Germline V gives CDR1 SGHTA, CDR2 FQGNSA. CDR3 nucleotide sequence: TGTGCCAGCAGCCCCGAGGCTCGGGGGCGGGCAAACACAGATACGCAGTATTTT. The encoded protein is CASSPEARGRANTDTQYF.

This clone ranks as medium-sized (0.01 to 0.1%). V is TRBV11-2 and J is TRBJ2-1, with D perhaps given as TRBD1 or TRBD2 (5 bases each). V dropped 2 bases and J dropped 5 bases, with 10 bases sitting between them. Germline V gives CDR1 SGHAT, CDR2 FQNNGV. This CDR3 contains 14 residues. CDR3 in DNA: TGTGCCAGCAGCTTACGTCGGGACCACAATGAGCAGTTCTTC. It specifies CASSLRRDHNEQFF.

The gene calls are TRBV19 and TRBJ1-5, with 8 bases identical to TRBD1. The CDR3 loop spans 15 amino acids. Germline loops: CDR1 LNHDA, CDR2 SQIVND (reference sequence). V shed 5 bases and J 3 bases; nucleotides not matched to a gene: 6. The CDR3 loop is CASSAQGGINQPQHF. CDR3 sequence (DNA): TGTGCCAGTAGTGCACAGGGGGGGATCAATCAGCCCCAGCATTTT.

The V call is TRBV6-1, the J call TRBJ2-2; 8 bases map to TRBD2. J lost 3 bases, V lost 8 bases, and 2 bases had no gene match. The germline CDR1 and CDR2 sequences are MNHNS and SASEGT. The CDR3 runs to 13 residues. CDR3 protein: CASSGGDTGELFF. The CDR3 region has the DNA TGTGCCAGCTCCGGGGGGGACACCGGGGAGCTGTTTTTT.

The V gene is TRBV19, the J gene TRBJ1-2, with D possibly matching TRBD1 (5 bases). CDR1 and CDR2 (germline): LNHDA, SQIVND (reference sequence). Trimming took 4 bases from V and 5 from J, leaving 17 bases between them. This CDR3 has 15 amino acids. CDR3: CASSTLVGERYGYTF. CDR3 nucleotides: TGTGCCAGTAGTACCCTGGTGGGGGAACGGTATGGCTACACCTTC.

This clone occurred a few times. This chain uses TRBV4-1 with TRBJ1-2; tentative D call: TRBD1 (5 bases). V lost 0 bases, J lost 2 bases, and 10 bases lay in between. The CDR3 length is 15 residues. The V gene's germline CDR1 is MGHRA and CDR2 YSYEKL. The DNA for the CDR3 is TGCGCCAGCAGCCAAGATTCCCACAGGAACTATGGCTACACCTTC. Translating gives CASSQDSHRNYGYTF.

The chain uses TRBV19 and TRBJ1-5; 9 bases match TRBD1. The CDR3 covers 16 residues. Looked up from germline, CDR1 is LNHDA and CDR2 is SQIVND (reference sequence). Trimming removed 3 bases from V and 1 base from J; junction bases left unmatched: 4. CDR3 bases: TGTGCCAGTAGTATCCCCGGGACAGGGAGCAATCAGCCCCAGCATTTT. Encoded protein: CASSIPGTGSNQPQHF. The full variable domain, completed using reference TRBV19 and TRBJ1-5, is DGGITQSPKYLFRKEGQNVTLSCEQNLNHDAMYWYRQDPGQGLRLIYYSQIVNDFQKGDIAEGYSVSREKKESFPLTVTSAQKNPTAFYLCASSIPGTGSNQPQHFGDGTRLSIL.

The chain uses TRBV5-1 and TRBJ1-5, with 9 bases that match TRBD1. CDR3 length: 16 amino acids. The germline V gene encodes CDR1 SGHRS and CDR2 YFSETQ. The ends lost 1 base at V and 6 bases at J; junction bases unmatched: 8. The CDR3 nucleotides read TGCGCCAGCAGCTTGCTACCTCAGGGACAGGGTCAGCCCCAGCATTTT. Amino acid sequence: CASSLLPQGQGQPQHF.